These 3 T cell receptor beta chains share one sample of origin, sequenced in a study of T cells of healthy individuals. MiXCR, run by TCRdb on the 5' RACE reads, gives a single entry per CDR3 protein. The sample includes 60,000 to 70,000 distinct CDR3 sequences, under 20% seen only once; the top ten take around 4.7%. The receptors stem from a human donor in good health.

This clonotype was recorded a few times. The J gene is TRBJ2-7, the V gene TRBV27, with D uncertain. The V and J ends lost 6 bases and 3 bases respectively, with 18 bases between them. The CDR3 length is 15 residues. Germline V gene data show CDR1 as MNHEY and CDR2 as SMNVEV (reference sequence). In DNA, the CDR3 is TGTGCCAGCAGCATCGAGAGAACGGACGGCTACGAGCAGTACTTC. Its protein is CASSIERTDGYEQYF.

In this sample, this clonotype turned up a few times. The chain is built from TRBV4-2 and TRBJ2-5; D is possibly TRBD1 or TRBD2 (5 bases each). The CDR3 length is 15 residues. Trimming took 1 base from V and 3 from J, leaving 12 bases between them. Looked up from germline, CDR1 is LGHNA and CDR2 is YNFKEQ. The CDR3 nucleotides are TGTGCCAGCAGCCAAGCCGGGACCATAGAAGAGACCCAGTACTTC. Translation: CASSQAGTIEETQYF.

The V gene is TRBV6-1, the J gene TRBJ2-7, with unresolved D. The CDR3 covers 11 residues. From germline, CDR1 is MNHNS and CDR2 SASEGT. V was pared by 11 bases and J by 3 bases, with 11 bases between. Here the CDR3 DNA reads TGTGCCTGCAACACAAACTACGAGCAGTACTTC. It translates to CACNTNYEQYF.